This T cell receptor (beta chain) stems from a study of blood T cell repertoires in COVID-19. For the study at large: Samples of COVID-19 (acute and convalescent) were obtained from the United States, Italy and Spain. PBMCs, B-cell-depleted T cells, or T cells provided the cDNA or gDNA that made up the material.

In the source study's methods: The authors estimated nucleated cell counts from reference gene primer amplification. The repertoire was sequenced with immunoSEQ multiplex PCR; TCRdb's copy has only in-frame clones and lacks some. Clone size and V and J calls were adopted from that table, with D and trimming inferred from the DNA. The sample shows 130,000 or so clones, about 91% of them seen only once. CDR3 size: 15 residues. The germline CDR1 and CDR2 sequences are LGHNA and YNFKEQ. The V end lost 1 base, the J end lost 0 bases, and 7 bases lay between the germline ends. The chain employs TRBV4-2 and TRBJ1-5; D call uncertain. What was sequenced was peripheral blood. The TCR comes from a middle-aged man with acute or convalescent COVID-19. CDR3 loop: CASSQGLYSNQPQHF. CDR3 DNA: TGTGCCAGCAGCCAAGGACTCTATAGCAATCAGCCCCAGCATTTT.